What follows are 5 T cell receptor beta chains derived from one specimen sequenced in a study of cytomegalovirus exposure and HLA in healthy donors. PCR involved 60 Vbeta and 13 Jbeta primers. This table comes from immunoSEQ multiplex PCR, and its TCRdb copy is limited to in-frame clones, with some not included. This sample has 100,000 to 150,000 clones, with around 72% found just once. Sequencing input: PBMCs. The receptors were sampled from a woman in her thirties or forties in good health and CMV-seronegative.

The chain recombines TRBV19 with TRBJ1-1; D is ambiguous. V lost 4 bases to trimming and J lost 1 base, with 7 bases between them. There are 13 residues in the CDR3. The germline CDR1 and CDR2 sequences are LNHDA and SQIVND (reference sequence). This CDR3 is CASSKQENTEAFF. CDR3 in DNA: TGTGCCAGTAGTAAACAAGAGAACACTGAAGCTTTCTTT. Combining the CDR3 with reference TRBV19 and TRBJ1-1 gives the whole variable domain DGGITQSPKYLFRKEGQNVTLSCEQNLNHDAMYWYRQDPGQGLRLIYYSQIVNDFQKGDIAEGYSVSREKKESFPLTVTSAQKNPTAFYLCASSKQENTEAFFGQGTRLTVV.

There are a few counts of this clone. The chain joins TRBV10-3 to TRBJ1-1, with 8 bases identical to TRBD1. The CDR3 spans 17 residues. In germline, CDR1 is ENHRY, CDR2 SYGVKD. The V gene end was trimmed by 4 bases and the J gene end by 4 bases; junction bases not matched to a gene: 14. DNA for the CDR3: TGTGCCATCAGTGTACACCGGGGAGGACAGGGAATCACTGAAGCTTTCTTT. As protein: CAISVHRGGQGITEAFF.

J is TRBJ2-2 and V is TRBV10-2; 7 nucleotides agree with TRBD2. V lost 3 bases and J lost 5; bases outside the gene matches: 0. Germline CDR1 is WSHSY and CDR2 is SAAADI. CDR3 length equals 13 residues. The CDR3 DNA reads as TGCGCCAGCAGTGAAGCGGGAACCGGGGAGCTGTTTTTT. As protein: CASSEAGTGELFF.

This sequence joins TRBV2 and TRBJ1-1, with D possibly matching TRBD1 (6 bases). The CDR3 length is 15 residues. Germline assignment: CDR1 SNHLY and CDR2 FYNNEI. Trimming removed 5 bases at V and 3 bases at J, with 16 bases between. The CDR3 coding sequence is TGTGCCAGCAGTTTAGAGGGGGTCGTGTACACTGAAGCTTTCTTT. This gives the protein CASSLEGVVYTEAFF.

The CDR3 sequence: CASSWARTGGMRPQHF. The CDR3 coding sequence is TGTGCCAGCAGCTGGGCCCGGACAGGGGGCATGAGGCCCCAGCATTTT. The chain couples TRBV7-2 to TRBJ1-5; 11 bases fit TRBD1. J gave up 9 bases and V 4 bases, and 11 bases lay outside the gene matches. The CDR3 consists of 16 residues. Germline V gene data show CDR1 as SGHTA and CDR2 as FQGNSA.